This entry lists 21 T cell receptor beta chains sequenced from one sample in a study of blood T cell repertoires in COVID-19. Here immunoSEQ multiplex PCR was the method, and the copy in TCRdb shows in-frame clones only, minus some. The sample carries a few hundred thousand clones, 80% to 90% recorded once. The specimen was peripheral blood. The receptor source for this set is a man between 18 and 29 years old with COVID-19, enrolled during active disease.

This chain uses TRBV18 with TRBJ1-4; D possibly corresponds to TRBD1 (6 bases). CDR1 KGHSH and CDR2 LQKENI come from the germline V gene. V was shortened by 4 bases and J by 6 bases, with 9 bases between the two germline ends. This CDR3 comprises 13 residues. The CDR3 bases are TGTGCCAGCTCACGGAACAGGGATGAAAAACTGTTTTTT. Translated, it gives CASSRNRDEKLFF.

This chain uses TRBV7-9 with TRBJ2-1; D may be TRBD1 (6 bases). Between the trimmed V and J ends, which lost 1 base and 8 bases, there was a span of 21 bases. Per germline, CDR1 SEHNR and CDR2 FQNEAQ (reference sequence). The CDR3 loop spans 17 amino acids. DNA of the CDR3: TGTGCCAGCAGCTTAGAAGCAGGGGTAGTATCCAGGGATGAGCAGTTCTTC. It translates to CASSLEAGVVSRDEQFF.

This clone was counted once. The chain recombines TRBV5-5 with TRBJ1-2, with D possibly matching TRBD1 (5 bases). Between the trimmed V and J ends, which lost 4 bases and 2 bases, there was a span of 12 bases. CDR1 SGHKS and CDR2 YYEKEE come from the germline V gene (reference sequence). There are 14 residues in the CDR3. The CDR3 DNA follows: TGTGCCAGCAGCCCCCAGGGCGAAAACTATGGCTACACCTTC. Its protein is CASSPQGENYGYTF. The full variable domain, in which reference TRBV5-5 and TRBJ1-2 provide the parts outside the CDR3, is DAGVTQSPTHLIKTRGQQVTLRCSPISGHKSVSWYQQVLGQGPQFIFQYYEKEERGRGNFPDRFSARQFPNYSSELNVNALLLGDSALYLCASSPQGENYGYTFGSGTRLTVV.

The chain couples TRBV5-1 to TRBJ1-2; D is possibly TRBD1 (6 bases). Germline CDR1 reads SGHRS; CDR2 reads YFSETQ. The CDR3 contains 15 residues. Trimming pared 4 bases from V and 0 bases from J, leaving 13 bases between. In DNA form, the CDR3 reads TGCGCCAGCAGCCCACAGGACAGCCCTAACTATGGCTACACCTTC. This encodes CASSPQDSPNYGYTF.

To note about this clone: One end of the junction is discordant with germline, which a read error may explain. The V call is TRBV25-1, the J call TRBJ1-1, with 7 positions matching TRBD1. CDR3 length: 12 residues. Germline values: CDR1 MGHDK, CDR2 SYGVNS. The CDR3 protein is CASAHGLDRLLF. The CDR3 DNA follows: TGTGCCAGCGCTCACGGATTGGACAGGCTTTTGTTT.

DNA for the CDR3: TGTGCCGCCAGGACTAGCGGGGTCGAGACCCAGTACTTC. Translated: CAARTSGVETQYF. The genes are TRBV6-5 and TRBJ2-5; TRBD2 aligns across 12 bases. Per the germline V gene, CDR1 is MNHEY and CDR2 is SVGAGI. This CDR3 region has 13 residues. The V gene end was trimmed by 11 bases and the J gene end by 5 bases; junction bases not matched to a gene: 6.

This clone was detected once. The CDR3 sequence is CASSQAGLVHDTQYF. CDR3 DNA: TGTGCCAGCAGCCAAGCGGGACTAGTCCACGATACGCAGTATTTT. The chain has TRBV14 and TRBJ2-3; 8 bases agree with TRBD2. In germline, CDR1 is SGHDN, CDR2 FVKESK. The CDR3 is 15 residues long. J was trimmed by 6 bases and V by 1 base; bases with no gene match: 6.

About this clone: Other DNA sequences in this specimen translate into the identical CDR3. J is TRBJ2-5 and V is TRBV18; 9 nucleotides match TRBD2. The CDR3 runs 14 residues. Germline loops: CDR1 KGHSH, CDR2 LQKENI. V shed 1 base, J shed 4 bases, and the junction held 1 base outside the gene matches. The CDR3 nucleotides read TGTGCCAGCTCACCACGGCGGGAGGGAGAGACCCAGTACTTC. Translated: CASSPRREGETQYF.

For this clone: Different DNA sequences within this sample yield the same CDR3. V gene TRBV6-5 combines with J gene TRBJ1-6, with D maybe TRBD1 (5 bases). The CDR3 loop spans 13 amino acids. V shed 2 bases and J shed 7 bases, with 6 bases lying between them. Germline V gene data show CDR1 as MNHEY and CDR2 as SVGAGI. DNA for the CDR3: TGTGCCAGCAGTTACCAGGGAAATTCACCCCTCCACTTT. It yields the protein CASSYQGNSPLHF.

The gene calls are TRBV7-7 and TRBJ2-2, with 10 nucleotides matching TRBD2. The ends lost 5 bases at V and 5 bases at J; junction bases unmatched: 17. The CDR3 is 19 residues long. Germline CDR1 and CDR2: SSHAT and FNYEAQ (reference sequence). CDR3 loop: CASSPLSSSGGAWTGELFF. CDR3 DNA: TGTGCCAGCAGCCCCCTATCTTCAAGCGGGGGGGCATGGACCGGGGAGCTGTTTTTT.

This clone is a singleton in its sample. In DNA form, the CDR3 reads TGTGCCGGCGATGGGGGAGGGCTCGAGACCCAGTACTTC. Its protein product is CAGDGGGLETQYF. The chain has TRBV6-5 and TRBJ2-5; 7 positions agree with TRBD2. CDR1 is MNHEY and CDR2 is SVGAGI in the germline V gene. The CDR3 runs to 13 residues. V shed 11 bases and J 5 bases; nucleotides not matched to a gene: 11.

This clone was recorded at least ten times. The rearrangement joins TRBV6-5 to TRBJ2-2, with D perhaps matching TRBD2 (5 bases). Germline lookup yields CDR1 MNHEY and CDR2 SVGAGI. Deletions cut 6 bases from V and 0 bases from J, with 11 bases between. The CDR3 is made up of 15 amino acids. The CDR3 nucleotides read TGTGCCAGCAGAAAAGCGGTCGCGAACACCGGGGAGCTGTTTTTT. Translated, it gives CASRKAVANTGELFF.

The rearrangement uses TRBV5-1 and TRBJ2-3; 11 bases agree with TRBD2. The germline V gene encodes CDR1 SGHRS and CDR2 YFSETQ. The CDR3 is made up of 18 amino acids. The trim removed 0 bases at V and 2 bases at J, leaving 8 bases unmatched. CDR3 residues: CASSLVGTSGQYTDTQYF. Here the CDR3 DNA reads TGCGCCAGCAGCTTGGTCGGGACTAGCGGCCAATACACAGATACGCAGTATTTT.

The rearrangement uses TRBV5-5 and TRBJ2-7, with 10 bases matching TRBD2. CDR3 length equals 16 residues. J gave up 3 bases and V 4 bases, and 10 bases lay outside the gene matches. Germline V gives CDR1 SGHKS, CDR2 YYEKEE (reference sequence). CDR3 loop: CASSRSWTSGNYEQYF. The CDR3 coding sequence is TGTGCCAGCAGCCGTTCATGGACTAGCGGCAACTACGAGCAGTACTTC.

The sample holds one count of this clone. J is TRBJ1-2 and V is TRBV6-4, with D tentatively TRBD1 (5 bases). The CDR3 consists of 15 residues. The V gene's germline CDR1 is MRHNA and CDR2 SNTAGT. V was clipped by 4 bases and J by 4 bases, with 16 bases between them. The CDR3 nucleotides are TGTGCCAGCAGTGGCCCCGCGGGGGGAGGCTATGGCTACACCTTC. Protein: CASSGPAGGGYGYTF.

This clone was recorded once. As DNA, the CDR3 is TGTGCCAGCATTTGGGACAGCGAAAACTACGAGCAGTACTTC. Translated, it gives CASIWDSENYEQYF. The rearrangement uses TRBV5-4 and TRBJ2-7, with 7 bases identical to TRBD1. J lost 3 bases, V lost 6 bases, and 9 bases had no gene match. The CDR3 is 14 residues long. Germline CDR1 and CDR2: SGHNT and YYREEE (reference sequence).

The genes are TRBV19 and TRBJ1-1; D not resolved. Germline CDR1 is LNHDA and CDR2 is SQIVND (reference sequence). Trimming cost V 7 bases and J 1 base, with 7 bases left between them. The CDR3 runs 12 residues. The CDR3 loop is CASTARNTEAFF. As DNA, the CDR3 is TGTGCCAGTACTGCCAGGAACACTGAAGCTTTCTTT.

This rearrangement joins TRBV5-6 to TRBJ1-1, with unresolved D. V dropped 2 bases and J dropped 1 base, with 15 bases sitting between them. Germline assignment: CDR1 SGHDT and CDR2 YYEEEE. The CDR3 is made up of 16 amino acids. The CDR3 reads CASSFGSGGSNTEAFF. CDR3 coding DNA: TGTGCCAGCAGCTTCGGTAGCGGAGGATCGAACACTGAAGCTTTCTTT.

On this clone: The same CDR3 arises from other DNA sequences in this sample as well. This rearrangement joins TRBV28 to TRBJ2-7; D unclear. The ends were cut back, 4 bases at V and 0 bases at J, with 4 bases in the middle. Per germline, CDR1 MDHEN and CDR2 SYDVKM. The CDR3 is 12 amino acids. CDR3 DNA: TGTGCCAGCAGTTCTCGCTCCTACGAGCAGTACTTC. Its protein product is CASSSRSYEQYF.

The chain uses TRBV4-1 and TRBJ2-7; TRBD1 aligns across 8 bases. This CDR3 has 13 amino acids. Trimming at V came to 1 base and at J to 6 bases, leaving 2 bases not matched to a gene. Germline V lookup: CDR1 MGHRA, CDR2 YSYEKL. The CDR3 nucleotides read TGCGCCAGCAGCCAAGGACAGGGGTTCGAGCAGTACTTC. Amino acids: CASSQGQGFEQYF.

The gene calls are TRBV9 and TRBJ1-1, with D possibly being TRBD1 (5 bases). CDR3 length: 16 residues. The ends were cut back, 2 bases at V and 4 bases at J, with 18 bases in the middle. Germline V gives CDR1 SGDLS, CDR2 YYNGEE. The CDR3 region has the DNA TGTGCCAGCAGCGTTTCAGTGGGTCGGGGGAGCACTGAAGCTTTCTTT. Amino acid sequence: CASSVSVGRGSTEAFF.